This T cell receptor beta chain was profiled in a study of naive and memory T cell subsets. Two oligonucleotides, mixed equimolar, formed the beta constant-region primer covering TRBC1 and TRBC2. Four rounds of PCR amplified the ligated cDNA using nested alpha and beta constant-region primers plus SP2. TCRdb called the UMI-ligation and nested PCR reads again in MiXCR, with one record for every CDR3 protein. The data show some 30,000 distinct CDR3 sequences, with around a sixth seen just once and approximately 3.6% held by the top ten. Alpha and beta libraries were amplified separately from the second PCR onward. Trimming took 2 bases from V and 0 from J, leaving 7 bases between them. The CDR3 has 14 residues.

This receptor was taken from a human donor in good health. The V call is TRBV12-3 or TRBV12-4, the J call TRBJ1-1, with D possibly TRBD1 on 6 matching bases. Sequencing was performed on effector memory CD4+ T cells from blood. Described subset: effector memory, CD45RA- CD27-. The CDR3: CASSLRGVNTEAFF. In DNA, the CDR3 is TGTGCCAGCAGTTTAAGGGGGGTGAACACTGAAGCTTTCTTT.